The rows below give T cell receptor beta chains drawn from one sample of a study of T cell repertoires in cytomegalovirus infection. MiXCR was run by TCRdb on the reads, yielding one entry per CDR3 protein. The sample holds roughly 200,000 distinct CDR3 sequences, 15% to 20% seen once. Material: CD8+ T cells from PBMCs. All receptors come from a human donor in good health (CMV status not recorded). Some clones in this sample may be carry-over from other donors' samples. The CDR3 runs from the conserved cysteine through the conserved F or W. The D gene is left open where the match is weak. A row's size may be missing; if present it is once, few, many or a size class.

cdr3_nt | cdr3_aa | clone_size | v_call | d_call | j_call | cdr3_length
TGTGCCACCAGCAGAGATGTTTGGGGCACCAGGGCCGAGGGCAATGAGCAGTTCTTC | CATSRDVWGTRAEGNEQFF | . | TRBV15 | . | TRBJ2-1 | 19
TGTGCCAGCAGCTTCGGGGGACCCGCGATCGATGAGCAGTTCTTC | CASSFGGPAIDEQFF | few | TRBV11-2 | . | TRBJ2-1 | 15
TGTGCCAGCAGGACTTCGGGACAGTTGAACACTGAAGCTTTCTTT | CASRTSGQLNTEAFF | . | TRBV6-2/TRBV6-3 | TRBD1 | TRBJ1-1 | 15
TGTGCCACCAGCACCAAACCGGGACTCCCCCTGGGAGAGACCCAGTACTTC | CATSTKPGLPLGETQYF | . | TRBV15 | . | TRBJ2-5 | 17
TGTGCCAGCAGCTTAGAAGCGGGAAAGAACACTGAAGCTTTCTTT | CASSLEAGKNTEAFF | . | TRBV7-6 | . | TRBJ1-1 | 15
TGTGCCAGCAGCCCTGTCCCGGGACAGGAAAAACTGTTTTTT | CASSPVPGQEKLFF | . | TRBV28 | TRBD1 | TRBJ1-4 | 14
TGTGCCAGCAGCCCCACAGGATACGGGAAGCCCCAGCATTTT | CASSPTGYGKPQHF | few | TRBV6-4 | . | TRBJ1-5 | 14
TGTGCCAGCACTGGACTAGTGGATGAGCAGTTCTTC | CASTGLVDEQFF | . | TRBV2 | TRBD2 | TRBJ2-1 | 12
TGTGCCAGCAGTTACGTCAGGGTCAATGAGCAGTTCTTC | CASSYVRVNEQFF | . | TRBV6-6 | . | TRBJ2-1 | 13
TGTGCCACCAGCAGAGATGCCGGGGGCAGTCAGCCCCAGCATTTT | CATSRDAGGSQPQHF | . | TRBV15 | . | TRBJ1-5 | 15
TGTGCCAGCAGCCCCCCCGGGACAGGATCCTACGAGCAGTACTTC | CASSPPGTGSYEQYF | many | TRBV7-8 | TRBD1 | TRBJ2-7 | 15
TGTGCCAGCATTTTCGGACAGGGGGCCTACGAGCAGTACTTC | CASIFGQGAYEQYF | few | TRBV7-8 | TRBD1 | TRBJ2-7 | 14
TGTGCCAGCAGCCCCGACGAGAAGGGACTTGAGACTGAAGCTTTCTTT | CASSPDEKGLETEAFF | few | TRBV7-6 | . | TRBJ1-1 | 16
TGTGCCAGCAGCTTCTTGGGACTAGCGTCCCAAGAGACCCAGTACTTC | CASSFLGLASQETQYF | . | TRBV7-2 | TRBD2 | TRBJ2-5 | 16
TGTGCCAGCAGCTTCGGGGACAGGGGGTCCTACGAGCAGTACTTC | CASSFGDRGSYEQYF | . | TRBV7-9 | TRBD1 | TRBJ2-7 | 15
TGTGCCAGCATAAGAGCCGGGACAGGTTATCGCGAGCAGTACTTC | CASIRAGTGYREQYF | . | TRBV28 | TRBD1 | TRBJ2-7 | 15
TGTGCCAGCAGCTGGGTACAGGGTGGTGAGCAGTTCTTC | CASSWVQGGEQFF | few | TRBV6-2/TRBV6-3 | . | TRBJ2-1 | 13
TGTGCCACCAGTGACTGGACCGGGGGGAGGGAGACCCAGTACTTC | CATSDWTGGRETQYF | few | TRBV24-1 | TRBD2 | TRBJ2-5 | 15
TGCAGCGTTGAAGTCAGGGCGGCAAATATCTACACCTTC | CSVEVRAANIYTF | few | TRBV29-1 | . | TRBJ1-2 | 13
TGTGCCAGCAGCTTATGGTCTGGTCAGGGAGAGACCCAGTACTTC | CASSLWSGQGETQYF | . | TRBV7-2 | . | TRBJ2-5 | 15
TGTGCCAGCAGTTATAATTTAAACCCTAATCAGCCCCAGCATTTT | CASSYNLNPNQPQHF | . | TRBV6-2/TRBV6-3 | . | TRBJ1-5 | 15
TGTGCCAGCAGCCTTAAGCGGGGGGGCGGGATAAACATTCAGTACTTC | CASSLKRGGGINIQYF | few | TRBV7-2 | TRBD2 | TRBJ2-4 | 16
TGTGCCAGTAGTTGGGGGGCCTCGAGCTCCTACGAGCAGTACTTC | CASSWGASSSYEQYF | . | TRBV19 | . | TRBJ2-7 | 15
TGTGCCAGCAGAGGACTAGCGGGGGGGTCCTACAATGAGCAGTTCTTC | CASRGLAGGSYNEQFF | few | TRBV6-7 | TRBD2 | TRBJ2-1 | 16